Shown below are 5 T cell receptor beta chains from a single sample sequenced in a study of CD8+CD57+ T cells in acquired aplastic anemia. TCR beta VDJ and CDR3 profiles were obtained from a genomic DNA template. Each CDR3 protein gets one entry after TCRdb re-called the reads with MiXCR. This sample has around 170,000 distinct CDR3 sequences; 60% to 70% occur once, and the top ten carry roughly 42%. Sequenced: sorted CD4+, CD8+, or CD8+CD57+ T cells (not recorded which) from PBMCs. The receptors stem from a human donor in good health.

The chain couples TRBV19 to TRBJ1-5; D is unclear. The CDR3 consists of 13 residues. V was clipped by 7 bases and J by 6 bases, with 13 bases between them. CDR1 and CDR2 from the germline V gene are LNHDA and SQIVND (reference sequence). CDR3 bases: TGTGCCAGTAAGTTCAGTGGAGGTCAGCCCCAGCATTTT. This encodes CASKFSGGQPQHF.

The rearrangement uses TRBV20-1 and TRBJ1-5, with 12 bases that match TRBD1. Germline lookup yields CDR1 DFQATT and CDR2 SNEGSKA (reference sequence). This CDR3 spans 13 amino acids. V gave up 5 bases and J gave up 6 bases; unmatched junction bases: 2. The CDR3 sequence: CSAPGQGAQPQHF. CDR3 bases: TGCAGTGCTCCGGGACAGGGGGCTCAGCCCCAGCATTTT.

In this sample, this clonotype turned up many times. The chain combines TRBV4-1 with TRBJ2-7; either TRBD1 or TRBD2 may fit D (6 bases each). CDR1 and CDR2 (germline): MGHRA, YSYEKL. Trimming shortened V by 0 bases and J by 4 bases, and 10 bases separated the two germline ends. This CDR3 comprises 14 residues. Here the CDR3 DNA reads TGCGCCAGCAGCCAAGATGGAGGGGGTTACGAGCAGTACTTC. Amino acids: CASSQDGGGYEQYF.

The chain couples TRBV25-1 to TRBJ2-3, with a weak D call TRBD2 (6 bases). CDR3 size: 15 residues. From germline, CDR1 is MGHDK and CDR2 SYGVNS. With 6 bases removed from V and 5 bases from J, the gap between germline ends came to 18 bases. CDR3 loop: CASRAAGRAGDTQYF. CDR3 coding DNA: TGTGCCAGCAGGGCAGCGGGCCGTGCAGGAGATACGCAGTATTTT.

The CDR3 nucleotides read TGTGCCAGCAGTAGCGGGGGGGGTGGGGAGCAGTACTTC. The encoded protein is CASSSGGGGEQYF. The chain has TRBV12-3 or TRBV12-4 and TRBJ2-7; TRBD2 agrees at 10 bases. After removal of 5 bases from V and 7 bases from J, the junction contained 5 bases not matched to a gene. This CDR3 has 13 amino acids.